This T cell receptor beta chain was retrieved from a study of blood T cell repertoires in COVID-19. This clone has more than one count but fewer than ten. The CDR3 is 16 residues long. Germline V gives CDR1 LGHNA, CDR2 YSLEER. V gave up 0 bases and J gave up 0 bases, with 10 bases separating them. The protocol was immunoSEQ multiplex PCR, while the TCRdb copy is restricted to in-frame clones and leaves out a portion. The table records 140,000 to 150,000 clones, 87% of them present only once. The clonotype originates from a woman between 40 and 50 years old who had been exposed to COVID-19. V usage is TRBV4-3 and J usage is TRBJ2-3; tentatively, D is TRBD2 (5 bases). Sequenced: PBMCs or T cells enriched from blood (not recorded which). The CDR3 region is CASSQDLQRSTDTQYF. Here the CDR3 DNA reads TGCGCCAGCAGCCAAGATCTGCAGCGGAGCACAGATACGCAGTATTTT.